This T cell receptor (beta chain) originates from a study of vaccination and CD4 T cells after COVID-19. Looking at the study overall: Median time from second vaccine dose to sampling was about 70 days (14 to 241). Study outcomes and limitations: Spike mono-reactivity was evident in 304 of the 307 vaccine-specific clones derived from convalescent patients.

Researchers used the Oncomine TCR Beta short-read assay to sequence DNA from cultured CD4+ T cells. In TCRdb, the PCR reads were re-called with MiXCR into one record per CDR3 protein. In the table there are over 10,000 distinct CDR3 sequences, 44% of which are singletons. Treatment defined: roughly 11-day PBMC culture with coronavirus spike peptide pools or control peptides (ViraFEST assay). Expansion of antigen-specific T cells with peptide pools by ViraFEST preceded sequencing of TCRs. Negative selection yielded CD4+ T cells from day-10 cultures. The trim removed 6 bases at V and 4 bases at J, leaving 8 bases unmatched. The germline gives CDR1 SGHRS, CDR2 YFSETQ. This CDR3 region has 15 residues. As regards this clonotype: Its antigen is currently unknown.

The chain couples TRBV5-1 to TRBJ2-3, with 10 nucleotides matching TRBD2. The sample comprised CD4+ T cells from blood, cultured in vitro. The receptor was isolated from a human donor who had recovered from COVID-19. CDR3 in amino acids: CASIPGLAEADTQYF. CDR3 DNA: TGCGCCAGCATCCCCGGACTAGCGGAGGCAGATACGCAGTATTTT.